A selection of T cell receptor beta chains follows, all from one sample in a study of human T cells and chemical hapten exposure. TCRdb ran MiXCR on the RACE reads and lists one entry per CDR3 protein. In the table there are about 100,000 distinct CDR3 sequences, about an eighth of which are singletons. The input for sequencing was whole blood, taken in connection with sensitization to the hapten diphenylcyclopropenone (DPC). Receptors originate from a middle-aged woman with alopecia areata. Some clones in this sample may be carry-over from other donors' samples. The conserved cysteine and the conserved F or W are not part of the CDR3 here. Fields, in order: V gene, J gene, CDR3 protein.

>TRBV20-1|TRBJ2-2
SARGNTGELF
>TRBV12-3/TRBV12-4|TRBJ1-3
ASRIGTGVGNTIY
>TRBV6-6|TRBJ1-6
ASGTGGINSPLH
>TRBV29-1|TRBJ1-1
SGIMGHANTEAF
>TRBV11-2|TRBJ2-7
ASSLDHRGQGSYEQY
>TRBV4-3|TRBJ2-3
ASSQSSNIEDTQY
>TRBV18|TRBJ1-6
ASSPMLDLNSPLH
>TRBV9|TRBJ1-3
ASSVMEWGNGNTIY
>TRBV28|TRBJ2-7
ASRIDRVGPYEQY
>TRBV7-9|TRBJ1-1
ASSFRKGEGTEAF
>TRBV10-3|TRBJ1-4
AISARRDLTNEKLF
>TRBV11-3|TRBJ2-7
ASSPRSDPGEQY
>TRBV20-1|TRBJ2-3
SATGPVVNTQY
>TRBV20-1|TRBJ2-5
SARTGGTETQY
>TRBV11-1|TRBJ2-1
ASSFQSNEQF
>TRBV5-6|TRBJ2-1
ASSLVSGGEDEQF
>TRBV27|TRBJ2-1
ASSFGLSYNEQF
>TRBV27|TRBJ1-3
ASSFAIGNTIY
>TRBV20-1|TRBJ2-5
SARAHSILETQY
>TRBV4-3|TRBJ1-1
ASSQTVDTEAF
>TRBV4-3|TRBJ2-1
ASSQDPGHNYNEQF
>TRBV7-2|TRBJ2-7
ASSLLVDYEQY
>TRBV7-3|TRBJ1-2
ASSSRDPRVRGYT
>TRBV20-1|TRBJ1-1
SARDLNRGHTEAF
>TRBV4-3|TRBJ1-6
ASRRDANSPLH
>TRBV10-2|TRBJ1-6
ASSETAISNNSPLH
>TRBV7-2|TRBJ2-1
ASSTRLAGDQF
>TRBV24-1|TRBJ2-3
ATSRSGTDTQY
>TRBV11-3|TRBJ2-1
ASSDRTSVEQF
>TRBV6-6|TRBJ2-7
ASSLLAGYEQY
>TRBV29-1|TRBJ2-2
SVVAAGRDAGELF
>TRBV6-5|TRBJ1-2
ASSYSNRAGYGYT
>TRBV9|TRBJ2-7
ASSPTGRTSGEQY
>TRBV28|TRBJ1-6
ASIETSRGNSPLH
>TRBV4-3|TRBJ1-5
ASSFRGGQPQH
>TRBV25-1|TRBJ2-5
ASSRGDQRETQY
>TRBV9|TRBJ1-2
ASSVDREGYT
>TRBV12-3/TRBV12-4|TRBJ2-2
ASSSKTSGYTGELF
>TRBV28|TRBJ2-7
ASSFSVPYEQY
>TRBV3-1|TRBJ2-5
ASSQELLQGETQY
>TRBV28|TRBJ2-3
ASKVGTLGTDTQY
>TRBV14|TRBJ2-3
ASSPDGGAADTQY
>TRBV9|TRBJ1-3
ASSVGQGRSGNTIY
>TRBV12-3/TRBV12-4|TRBJ2-3
ASSQPTSGADTQY
>TRBV7-6|TRBJ1-4
ASSYGTADEKLF
>TRBV28|TRBJ1-5
ASSSGTVSNQPQH
>TRBV7-2|TRBJ1-2
ASSHRTGGVSGGGYT
>TRBV10-3|TRBJ2-5
AISERDSEETQY
>TRBV29-1|TRBJ2-3
SAGGPAGITSTDTQY
>TRBV6-5|TRBJ2-3
ATTRGTSTDTQY